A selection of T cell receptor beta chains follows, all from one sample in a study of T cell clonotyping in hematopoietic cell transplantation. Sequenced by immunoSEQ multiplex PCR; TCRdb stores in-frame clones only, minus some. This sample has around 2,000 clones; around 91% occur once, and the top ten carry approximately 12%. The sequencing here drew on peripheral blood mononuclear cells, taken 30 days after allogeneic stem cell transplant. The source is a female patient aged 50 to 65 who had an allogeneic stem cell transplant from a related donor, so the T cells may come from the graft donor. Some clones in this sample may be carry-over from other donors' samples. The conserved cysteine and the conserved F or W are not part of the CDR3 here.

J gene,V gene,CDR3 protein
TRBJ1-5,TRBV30,AWSPGLVQPQH
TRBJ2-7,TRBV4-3,ASSQDHPGLAGTSYEQY
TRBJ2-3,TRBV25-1,ASTLGYTQY
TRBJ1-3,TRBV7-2,ASSLASSSGNTIY
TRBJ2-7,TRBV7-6,ASSLASLSYEQY
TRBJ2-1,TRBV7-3,ASSLSLGGEQF
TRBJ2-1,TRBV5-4,ASSLWQGALNEQF
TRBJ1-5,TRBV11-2,ASSLEGQPQH
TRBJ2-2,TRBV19,ASSNTGAWELF
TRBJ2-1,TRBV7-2,ASSLGGWNEQF
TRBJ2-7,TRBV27,ASRPRAGLVYEQY
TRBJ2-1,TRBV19,ASSTPKPSGRQYNEQF
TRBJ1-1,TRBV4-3,ASSQVAGTNTEAF
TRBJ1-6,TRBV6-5,ASSRMGTTSSPLH
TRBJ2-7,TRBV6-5,ASSYQGTSGPYEQY
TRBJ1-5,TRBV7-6,ASSLETGFNQPQH
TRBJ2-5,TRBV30,AWKLGGVETQY
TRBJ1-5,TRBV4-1,ASSQDWSGNQPQH
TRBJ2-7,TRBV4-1,ASSQVAYEQY
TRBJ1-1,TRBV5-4,ASSSDPTVNTEAF
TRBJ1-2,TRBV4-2,ASSQAGGEERGYGYT
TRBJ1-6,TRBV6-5,ASSYLRSRYSPLH
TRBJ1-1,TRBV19,ASRDSAISSAF
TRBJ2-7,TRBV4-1,ASSNAGTDNYEQY
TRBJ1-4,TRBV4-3,ASSQDWTPNEKLF
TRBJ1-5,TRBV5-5,ASSFVRGGPQH
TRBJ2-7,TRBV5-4,ASSSGVLSYEQY
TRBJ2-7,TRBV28,ASSSIGSWTVTSYYEQY
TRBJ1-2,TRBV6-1,ATLPNSGADYGYT
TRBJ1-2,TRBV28,ASSLDGNYGYT
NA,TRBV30,AWSGPLLAGPYEQY
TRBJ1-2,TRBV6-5,ASSYAAGNYGYT
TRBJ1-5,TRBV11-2,ASSAGQGLNQPQH
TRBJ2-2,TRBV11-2,ASSWDRNTGELF
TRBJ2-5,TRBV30,AWTKGLGEETQY
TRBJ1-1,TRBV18,ASSSDRRNTEAF
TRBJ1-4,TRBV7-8,ASSLNREKLF
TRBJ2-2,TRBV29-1,SVVANTGELF
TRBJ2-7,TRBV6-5,ASSSGTSGYEQY
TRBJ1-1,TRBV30,AWSVRRRPETVNTEAF
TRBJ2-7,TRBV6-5,ASTGGTGGSYEQY
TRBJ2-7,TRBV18,ASSPVGQGDEQY